These 15 T cell receptor beta chains were all obtained from the same sample, sequenced in a study of cytomegalovirus exposure and HLA in healthy donors. Researchers ran the PCR with 60 Vbeta and 13 Jbeta primers. Some clones are missing from TCRdb's copy, which holds only in-frame ones; the method was immunoSEQ multiplex PCR. The data show under 200,000 clones, with 70% to 80% seen just once and under 0.75% held by the top ten. The sequenced material came from PBMCs. The receptors come from a woman in her 40s in good health and CMV-seronegative.

This clone is a singleton in its sample. The chain recombines TRBV10-3 with TRBJ2-3, with TRBD1 matching over 7 bases. Germline V gene sequence: CDR1 ENHRY, CDR2 SYGVKD. V gave up 4 bases and J gave up 2 bases; unmatched junction bases: 6. This CDR3 is 15 amino acids long. The CDR3: CAISGPGQTTDTQYF. CDR3 sequence (DNA): TGTGCCATCAGTGGACCGGGACAGACCACAGATACGCAGTATTTT.

The chain links TRBV7-9 to TRBJ1-5; TRBD1 matches 9 bases. CDR1 is SEHNR, CDR2 FQNEAQ, per germline (reference sequence). The CDR3 has 14 amino acids. The V gene end was trimmed by 4 bases and the J gene end by 2 bases; junction bases not matched to a gene: 0. Here the CDR3 reads CASSWTGGNQPQHF. The CDR3 DNA follows: TGTGCCAGCAGCTGGACAGGGGGCAATCAGCCCCAGCATTTT. The full variable domain, its missing parts supplied by reference TRBV7-9 and TRBJ1-5, is DTGVSQNPRHKITKRGQNVTFRCDPISEHNRLYWYRQTLGQGPEFLTYFQNEAQLEKSRLLSDRFSAERPKGSFSTLEIQRTEQGDSAMYLCASSWTGGNQPQHFGDGTRLSIL.

This rearrangement joins TRBV11-2 to TRBJ2-7; a possible D gene is TRBD2 (5 bases). The CDR3 consists of 12 residues. V lost 5 bases and J 2 bases, leaving 7 bases between the germline ends. Germline CDR1 SGHAT, CDR2 FQNNGV. The CDR3 nucleotides are TGTGCCAGCAGCCCGGGGACCTACGAGCAGTACTTC. It encodes CASSPGTYEQYF. The full variable domain, rest sourced from reference TRBV11-2 and TRBJ2-7, is EAGVAQSPRYKIIEKRQSVAFWCNPISGHATLYWYQQILGQGPKLLIQFQNNGVVDDSQLPKDRFSAERLKGVDSTLKIQPAKLEDSAVYLCASSPGTYEQYFGPGTRLTVT.

This clone has a single count. One junction end disagrees with the germline gene, perhaps due to a read error. This chain links TRBV5-4 with TRBJ2-2; D is possibly TRBD2 (6 bases). Germline V gives CDR1 SGHNT, CDR2 YYREEE (reference sequence). The CDR3 consists of 13 residues. The CDR3 is CASSSGVIGELLF. The CDR3 bases are TGTGCCAGCAGTTCGGGAGTGATCGGGGAGCTGCTTTTT.

V gene TRBV5-6 combines with J gene TRBJ2-7; no clear D gene. The length of the CDR3 is 13 residues. The germline V gene encodes CDR1 SGHDT and CDR2 YYEEEE. Trimming cost V 4 bases and J 0 bases, with 8 bases left between them. DNA of the CDR3: TGTGCCAGCAGCACGCCTAGCTCCTACGAGCAGTACTTC. Its translation: CASSTPSSYEQYF.

This rearrangement joins TRBV28 to TRBJ2-7, with 7 bases matching TRBD2. The CDR3 covers 11 residues. Germline loops: CDR1 MDHEN, CDR2 SYDVKM. The CDR3 loop is CSSGWAYEQYF. Here the CDR3 DNA reads TGTTCTAGCGGATGGGCGTACGAGCAGTACTTC.

V gene TRBV9 combines with J gene TRBJ2-2; 8 bases are a match to TRBD2. The V gene end was trimmed by 7 bases and the J gene end by 8 bases; junction bases not matched to a gene: 10. CDR1 SGDLS and CDR2 YYNGEE come from the germline V gene. The CDR3 has 14 residues. The CDR3 sequence: CASGQRERSGELFF. CDR3 coding DNA: TGTGCCAGCGGCCAGCGGGAGCGTTCGGGGGAGCTGTTTTTT.

The chain recombines TRBV4-1 with TRBJ1-1; D is uncertain. CDR3 length: 13 amino acids. Germline CDR1 MGHRA, CDR2 YSYEKL. The V end was cut by 3 bases, the J end by 7 bases, with 12 bases between. The CDR3 loop reads CASSQPGIFEAFF. As DNA, the CDR3 is TGCGCCAGCAGCCAGCCGGGGATTTTTGAAGCTTTCTTT.

This clone occurred a few times. The rearrangement uses TRBV21-1 and TRBJ2-7; the table names TRBD2, a call not compared with the DNA. TRBV21-1 is deemed a pseudogene. CDR3 size: 14 residues. DNA for the CDR3: TGTGCCAGCAGCAATTTGAGGTTTTGGCACGAGCAGTACTTC. Its translation: CASSNLRFWHEQYF.

This chain uses TRBV19 with TRBJ2-4; D is unclear. This CDR3 region has 14 residues. V lost 1 base and J lost 0, with 4 bases in between. CDR1 is LNHDA, CDR2 SQIVND, per germline (reference sequence). CDR3 in amino acids: CASSIVIAKNIQYF. The CDR3 bases are TGTGCCAGTAGTATAGTCATAGCCAAAAACATTCAGTACTTC.

The chain recombines TRBV7-9 with TRBJ2-7, with 9 bases fitting TRBD1. V lost 5 bases, J lost 4 bases, and 6 bases stayed unmatched. The germline V gene has CDR1 SEHNR and CDR2 FQNEAQ (reference sequence). CDR3 length: 14 residues. CDR3 loop: CASSPGGQGYEQYF. The DNA for the CDR3 is TGTGCCAGCAGCCCCGGGGGACAGGGTTACGAGCAGTACTTC.

V gene TRBV15 combines with J gene TRBJ2-5; 8 bases match TRBD1. Germline CDR1 LNHNV, CDR2 YYDKDF (reference sequence). V gave up 0 bases and J gave up 5 bases; unmatched junction bases: 5. The CDR3 is made up of 15 amino acids. The CDR3: CATSRDLTGGETQYF. CDR3 DNA sequence: TGTGCCACCAGCAGAGATCTTACAGGGGGGGAGACCCAGTACTTC.

The chain recombines TRBV13 with TRBJ1-1; 7 bases match TRBD1. Germline V gives CDR1 PRHDT, CDR2 FYEKMQ (reference sequence). Trimming removed 3 bases from V and 4 bases from J; junction bases left unmatched: 14. The CDR3 has 17 residues. For the CDR3, the DNA is TGTGCCAGCAGCTTCCCTACCGAGTCCAGGGGGTTCACTGAAGCTTTCTTT. Its protein product is CASSFPTESRGFTEAFF.

This chain links TRBV6-1 with TRBJ1-1, with D possibly TRBD1 on 6 matching bases. Germline assignment: CDR1 MNHNS and CDR2 SASEGT. The CDR3 contains 13 residues. V was cut by 7 bases and J by 10 bases, with 19 bases left in between. As DNA, the CDR3 is TGTGCCAGCACTCCGACAAGGGGGGGCCTAGCTTTCTTT. This encodes CASTPTRGGLAFF.

The chain combines TRBV19 with TRBJ1-2, with unresolved D. The CDR3 is made up of 13 amino acids. CDR1 is LNHDA, CDR2 SQIVND, per germline (reference sequence). The V and J ends lost 3 bases and 2 bases respectively, with 7 bases between them. CDR3 sequence reads: CASSILSNYGYTF. CDR3 sequence (DNA): TGTGCCAGTAGTATTTTATCCAACTATGGCTACACCTTC.